The following is a T cell receptor (beta chain) sequence with its context. This entry comes from a study of blood T cell repertoires in COVID-19. Sequenced by immunoSEQ multiplex PCR; TCRdb stores in-frame clones only, minus some. Among about 300,000 clones listed, 65% to 90% were seen once. This CDR3 region has 18 residues. Germline CDR1 is MGHRA and CDR2 is YSYEKL. V lost 2 bases, J lost 0 bases, and 9 bases stayed unmatched. The sequenced material came from PBMCs or T cells enriched from blood (not recorded which). The clonotype originates from a man aged 30 to 39 who had recovered from COVID-19. The chain carries TRBV4-1 and TRBJ2-7, with 11 bases matching TRBD1. The CDR3 protein is CASSQSLEGTGGSYEQYF. The CDR3 coding sequence is TGCGCCAGCAGCCAAAGCCTGGAGGGGACAGGGGGCTCCTACGAGCAGTACTTC.